The 2 T cell receptor beta chains presented below share a single source sample, sequenced in a study of blood T cell repertoires in COVID-19. The protocol was immunoSEQ multiplex PCR, while the TCRdb copy is restricted to in-frame clones and leaves out a portion. The sample shows approximately 140,000 clones, more than 70% of them seen only once. The sequenced sample consisted of peripheral blood. All receptors derive from a man in his sixties with active or convalescent COVID-19.

This clone showed up just once. The chain links TRBV3-1 (or the pseudogene TRBV3-2) to TRBJ1-1, with D hard to call. The CDR3 covers 13 residues. Between the trimmed V and J ends, which lost 1 base and 7 bases, there was a span of 10 bases. Germline loops: CDR1 LGHDT, CDR2 YNNKEL (reference sequence). This chain's CDR3 is CASSQGRPGEAFF. The DNA of the CDR3 is TGTGCCAGCAGCCAAGGGAGACCCGGTGAAGCTTTCTTT.

The chain employs TRBV5-1 and TRBJ2-2; D is possibly TRBD2 (6 bases). CDR1 is SGHRS and CDR2 is YFSETQ in the germline V gene. The CDR3 consists of 16 residues. With 2 bases removed from V and 8 bases from J, the gap between germline ends came to 19 bases. The CDR3 bases are TGCGCCAGCAGCTTACGGGGGAGTCGGACGTCAGGGGAGCTGTTTTTT. This encodes CASSLRGSRTSGELFF.